Listed below are T cell receptor beta chains from one sample, sequenced in a study of cytomegalovirus exposure and HLA in healthy donors. Profiling relied on immunoSEQ multiplex PCR, and the TCRdb table lists in-frame clones only, not all of them. The sample yields 150,000 to 200,000 clones, about four fifths seen once. The source material was PBMCs. The receptors were sampled from a man younger than 35 in good health and CMV-seronegative. Both conserved end residues are part of each CDR3.

v_call: TRBV28; cdr3_length: 14; cdr3_aa: CTSSFVTGRYGYTF
v_call: TRBV5-5; cdr3_length: 13; cdr3_aa: CASVGQGVYEQYF
v_call: TRBV27; cdr3_length: 13; cdr3_aa: CASRKTGAAEAFF
v_call: TRBV4-3; cdr3_length: 15; cdr3_aa: CASSPRRATNEKLFF
v_call: TRBV7-7; cdr3_length: 14; cdr3_aa: CASSLNQDQETQYF
v_call: TRBV7-5; cdr3_length: 14; cdr3_aa: CARSLGQGDQPQHF
v_call: TRBV2; cdr3_length: 11; cdr3_aa: CASRAGGEAFF
v_call: TRBV5-8; cdr3_length: 14; cdr3_aa: CASSWTGSDQPQHF
v_call: TRBV5-4; cdr3_length: 14; cdr3_aa: CASSLAGSVYGYTF
v_call: TRBV7-3; cdr3_length: 17; cdr3_aa: CASSLQSGRAVINEQFF
v_call: TRBV19; cdr3_length: 15; cdr3_aa: CASSKDRVSNTEAFF
v_call: TRBV13; cdr3_length: 15; cdr3_aa: CASSLGHLNTGELFF
v_call: TRBV19; cdr3_length: 12; cdr3_aa: CASSIRGYEQYF
v_call: TRBV29-1; cdr3_length: 15; cdr3_aa: CSVRTSGRNFGEQYF
v_call: TRBV28; cdr3_length: 12; cdr3_aa: CASRTSGYEQYF